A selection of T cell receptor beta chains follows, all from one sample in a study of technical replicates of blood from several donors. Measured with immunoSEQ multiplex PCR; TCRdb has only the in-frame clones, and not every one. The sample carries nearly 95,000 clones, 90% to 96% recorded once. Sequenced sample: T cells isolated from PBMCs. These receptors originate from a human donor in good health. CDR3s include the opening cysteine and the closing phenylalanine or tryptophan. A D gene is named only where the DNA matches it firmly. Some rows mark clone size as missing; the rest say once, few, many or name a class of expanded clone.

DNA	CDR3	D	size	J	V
TGTGCCAGCAGTTTATCGATGCCCGCAGGGGGGGATACGCAGTATTTT	CASSLSMPAGGDTQYF	.	.	TRBJ2-3	TRBV27
TGCGCCAGCAGCCAACCTGGGGGCAGGCTCGGTGGCTACACCTTC	CASSQPGGRLGGYTF	.	.	TRBJ1-2	TRBV4-1
TGTGCCAGCAGCTTGGTCGGTAGCGGGAGGGGAAACTACGAGCAGTACTTC	CASSLVGSGRGNYEQYF	TRBD2	.	TRBJ2-7	TRBV7-2
TGTGCCAGCAGTTCCCGAAATATGCGGGGGAACTATGGCTACACCTTC	CASSSRNMRGNYGYTF	.	.	TRBJ1-2	TRBV27
TGTGCCAGCAGCAAGGCTAGCGGGAGGGGCGAGCAGTACTTC	CASSKASGRGEQYF	TRBD2	.	TRBJ2-7	TRBV9
TGTGCCAGCAGCTTAAATGGAGGCGACGGAACTAATGAAAAACTGTTTTTT	CASSLNGGDGTNEKLFF	.	.	TRBJ1-4	TRBV7-6
TGTGCCAGTGGACAGGTAGTGGACACTGAAGCTTTCTTT	CASGQVVDTEAFF	TRBD1	once	TRBJ1-1	TRBV7-3
TGTGCTAGCAGCCAAGACAGGGTCGAGACCCAGTACTTC	CASSQDRVETQYF	TRBD1	.	TRBJ2-5	TRBV7-7
TGTGCCAGTAGCGGGAGACTAGCGCCACACAATGAGCAGTTCTTC	CASSGRLAPHNEQFF	TRBD2	.	TRBJ2-1	TRBV19
TGTGCCAGTAGTGGGGACAGGATCTATAGCAATCAGCCCCAGCATTTT	CASSGDRIYSNQPQHF	TRBD1	.	TRBJ1-5	TRBV19
TGTGCCAGTAGTATGGCGGGGAATGGGGCCAACGTCCTGACTTTC	CASSMAGNGANVLTF	.	.	TRBJ2-6	TRBV19
TGTGCCAGCCGGGACAGGGGGCCTTATAGCAATCAGCCCCAGCATTTT	CASRDRGPYSNQPQHF	TRBD1	.	TRBJ1-5	TRBV27
TGTGCCAGTAGATCACTAGCGGGCCCAGATACGCAGTATTTT	CASRSLAGPDTQYF	TRBD2	.	TRBJ2-3	TRBV19
TGTGCCAGCTCACCACCTGGAGGAACAGATACGCAGTATTTT	CASSPPGGTDTQYF	.	.	TRBJ2-3	TRBV18
TGTGCCAGCAGCTTTATTACAGACTCCTACGAGCAGTACTTC	CASSFITDSYEQYF	.	.	TRBJ2-7	TRBV13
TGTGCCAGCAGTTACGGGATGAGGGGAGGGGGTAATGAGCAGTTCTTC	CASSYGMRGGGNEQFF	.	.	TRBJ2-1	TRBV6-5
TGTGCCAGCAGCTTTCTAGCGGGTCAATACTACGAGCAGTACTTC	CASSFLAGQYYEQYF	TRBD2	.	TRBJ2-7	TRBV6-4
TGCAGCGTTGAATCCGGGGTAAGTGGTGACGAGCAGTACTTC	CSVESGVSGDEQYF	.	.	TRBJ2-7	TRBV29-1
TGTGCCAGCAGTTCATACAGGGGGCTCACGGTAGAGGAGACCCAGTACTTC	CASSSYRGLTVEETQYF	TRBD1	.	TRBJ2-5	TRBV25-1
TGCGCCAGCAGCTTGGGGCCTCTCTACGAGCAGTACTTC	CASSLGPLYEQYF	.	.	TRBJ2-7	TRBV5-1
TGTGCCAGTAGTCAGGTAGGGACAGGGAGACACACCGGGGAGCTGTTTTTT	CASSQVGTGRHTGELFF	TRBD1	.	TRBJ2-2	TRBV19
TGTGCCAGCCGACAGGGTCTTTTAGGTGAGCAGTTCTTC	CASRQGLLGEQFF	TRBD1	.	TRBJ2-1	TRBV2
TGTGCCAGTAGTCTCTTGAACACTGAAGCTTTCTTT	CASSLLNTEAFF	.	.	TRBJ1-1	TRBV19
TGTGCCTCGGATGGAGGGCCGCAGGGAGAGACCCAGTACTTC	CASDGGPQGETQYF	.	.	TRBJ2-5	TRBV19
TGTGCCAGTAGTACCCTCCACACGAGGCCTGAAGCTTTCTTT	CASSTLHTRPEAFF	.	.	TRBJ1-1	TRBV19
TGTGCCAGCAGCTTAGAACTCTCGTACAATGAGCAGTTCTTC	CASSLELSYNEQFF	.	.	TRBJ2-1	TRBV13
TGTGCCAGCAGTTTAGGCATACAACAGCCCCAGCATTTT	CASSLGIQQPQHF	.	.	TRBJ1-5	TRBV27
TGCGCCAGCAGCCAGGACAGGGACGGAAACACCATATATTTT	CASSQDRDGNTIYF	TRBD1	.	TRBJ1-3	TRBV4-3
TGTGCCAGCAGCTTAAGGACTAGCGGAACAGATACGCAGTATTTT	CASSLRTSGTDTQYF	TRBD2	.	TRBJ2-3	TRBV5-4
TGTGCCAGCAGCGCTAGCGGGAGGAACAATGAGCAGTTCTTC	CASSASGRNNEQFF	TRBD2	.	TRBJ2-1	TRBV9
TGTGCCAGCAGTTTACTTCCGGGACAGGGTAACACTGAAGCTTTCTTT	CASSLLPGQGNTEAFF	TRBD1	.	TRBJ1-1	TRBV28
TGTGCCAGCAGCGCGACTAGCTCCTACAATGAGCAGTTCTTC	CASSATSSYNEQFF	.	.	TRBJ2-1	TRBV9
TGTGCCAGCAGCACCTACCGGGACACGAACACCGGGGAGCTGTTTTTT	CASSTYRDTNTGELFF	.	.	TRBJ2-2	TRBV7-9
TGCGCCAGCAGCGCAGGGGAAAGTGAAAAACTGTTTTTT	CASSAGESEKLFF	.	.	TRBJ1-4	TRBV5-1
TGCGCCAGCAGCCAAGATGGGAATGGGGCGACTGAAGCTTTCTTT	CASSQDGNGATEAFF	.	once	TRBJ1-1	TRBV4-1
TGTGCCAGCAGTGAAGACAGGTATAGCAATCAGCCCCAGCATTTT	CASSEDRYSNQPQHF	.	.	TRBJ1-5	TRBV25-1
TGTGCCAGCAAGCGACAGGGTGGGTTGAACACTGAAGCTTTCTTT	CASKRQGGLNTEAFF	TRBD1	.	TRBJ1-1	TRBV6-5
TGTGCCAGCAGTACGTCCGGGACAGGCGAGCAGTACTTC	CASSTSGTGEQYF	TRBD1	.	TRBJ2-7	TRBV6-5
TGTGCCACCAGCAGAGAGGGGGGCCCGGGGGGCGAGTTCTTC	CATSREGGPGGEFF	.	.	TRBJ2-1	TRBV15
TGTGCCAGCAGCTTAGTCAGTGAGCAGTTCTTC	CASSLVSEQFF	.	.	TRBJ2-1	TRBV7-8
TGTGCCAGCAGCCCTGGGCCATCTATCGATGAGCAGTTCTTC	CASSPGPSIDEQFF	.	.	TRBJ2-1	TRBV5-6
TGCAGCGGCCAGACTAGCGGGGAATACGAGCAGTACTTC	CSGQTSGEYEQYF	TRBD2	.	TRBJ2-7	TRBV29-1
TGTGCCAGCAGCGTCAACTCCGGGACAGGGGCTTACAATGAGCAGTTCTTC	CASSVNSGTGAYNEQFF	TRBD1	.	TRBJ2-1	TRBV9
TGTGCCAGCAGTGAATATGGCGGGGGCCCCAATCAGCCCCAGCATTTT	CASSEYGGGPNQPQHF	.	.	TRBJ1-5	TRBV6-1
TGTGCCAGTAGTACCCTGGGGGGGACCAATCAGCCCCAGCATTTT	CASSTLGGTNQPQHF	.	.	TRBJ1-5	TRBV19
TGTGCCAGCAGCGCCCAGGGGAATGAGCAGTTCTTC	CASSAQGNEQFF	.	.	TRBJ2-1	TRBV7-3
TGTGCCAGCAGCGTATATCCGGGAATTGAAGCTTTCTTT	CASSVYPGIEAFF	.	.	TRBJ1-1	TRBV9
TGTGCCAGCAGTTTATATAGGAACACTGAAGCTTTCTTT	CASSLYRNTEAFF	.	.	TRBJ1-1	TRBV28
TGTGCCAGCAGCGTCATGGGTGACAACTCTGGAAACACCATATATTTT	CASSVMGDNSGNTIYF	.	.	TRBJ1-3	TRBV9